This TCR beta chain stems from a study of PD-1 blockade in mismatch repair-deficient tumors. As for the study in general: All were previously treated, progressing patients with eleven to twelve mismatch repair-deficient cancer types. Study findings and constraints: Rapid post-treatment expansion, then contraction, generally preceding radiologic response, marked tumor-resident clones.

The V and J ends lost 2 bases and 3 bases, in that order; junction bases with no gene match: 18. This CDR3 is 19 amino acids long. Per germline, CDR1 MDHEN and CDR2 SYDVKM. A remark on this clone: Its antigen is still unknown.

TCRdb's copy holds only in-frame clones and misses some; the assay was immunoSEQ multiplex PCR. The sample lists more than 95,000 clones; roughly nine tenths were seen once. The receptor comes from an adult with mismatch repair-deficient cancer. This chain uses TRBV28 with TRBJ1-1; the match to TRBD1 covers 7 bases. The sample here was peripheral blood, taken 44 weeks after starting pembrolizumab. The CDR3 here is CASSLILLGGGRTDTEAFF. The CDR3 bases are TGTGCCAGCAGTTTAATTCTGCTAGGGGGCGGAAGGACAGACACTGAAGCTTTCTTT.